In this sample, the clone carrying this T cell receptor beta chain turned up many times. These data originate in a study of cytotoxic CD8 clonotypes in ibrutinib-treated CLL. V shed 2 bases and J shed 4 bases, with 12 bases lying between them. This CDR3 contains 15 residues. In germline, CDR1 is KGHSH, CDR2 LQKENI. TCRdb's copy holds only in-frame clones and misses some; the assay was immunoSEQ multiplex PCR. Here the sample spans tens of thousands of clones, more than 70% being singletons. The sequences come from PBMCs, collected before ibrutinib treatment. The chain is built from TRBV18 and TRBJ1-3, with D unresolved. The TCR sequence derives from a human donor with chronic lymphocytic leukemia. CDR3 DNA sequence: TGTGCCAGCTCACCATGGACGTTTGGGGGAAACACCATATATTTT. Translating it yields CASSPWTFGGNTIYF.